This TCR beta chain was captured by sequencing in a study of cytomegalovirus exposure and HLA in healthy donors. In the study overall: Samples from HLA-typed donors yielded around 79 million unique TCRs in an early data release.

Primers for the PCR totalled 60 Vbeta and 13 Jbeta. Using immunoSEQ multiplex PCR, the repertoire was profiled, and TCRdb retains in-frame clones only, with some absent. The repertoire includes 150,000 to 200,000 clones, about 90% of them detected once, and about 0.23% sits in the top ten. Germline-derived CDR1 and CDR2 are SQVTM and ANQGSEA. V gave up 5 bases and J gave up 3 bases, with 32 bases separating them. The CDR3 runs 19 residues. Study-wide results and limits: For most TCR beta V segments, an earlier analysis put the productive rate at about 87% or about 30% of the time. High specificity and sensitivity for cytomegalovirus status were reported for the classifier.

Comments on this clone: Its antigen is undetermined.

The clonotype comes from a girl under three years old in good health and CMV-seronegative. Sequenced: PBMCs. The chain uses TRBV29-1 and TRBJ2-7; perhaps TRBD2 as D (6 bases). This chain's CDR3 is CSVRTLPGSGTLLIYEQYF. The CDR3 DNA reads as TGCAGCGTTCGGACCTTACCCGGGAGTGGAACTCTACTCATCTACGAGCAGTACTTC.